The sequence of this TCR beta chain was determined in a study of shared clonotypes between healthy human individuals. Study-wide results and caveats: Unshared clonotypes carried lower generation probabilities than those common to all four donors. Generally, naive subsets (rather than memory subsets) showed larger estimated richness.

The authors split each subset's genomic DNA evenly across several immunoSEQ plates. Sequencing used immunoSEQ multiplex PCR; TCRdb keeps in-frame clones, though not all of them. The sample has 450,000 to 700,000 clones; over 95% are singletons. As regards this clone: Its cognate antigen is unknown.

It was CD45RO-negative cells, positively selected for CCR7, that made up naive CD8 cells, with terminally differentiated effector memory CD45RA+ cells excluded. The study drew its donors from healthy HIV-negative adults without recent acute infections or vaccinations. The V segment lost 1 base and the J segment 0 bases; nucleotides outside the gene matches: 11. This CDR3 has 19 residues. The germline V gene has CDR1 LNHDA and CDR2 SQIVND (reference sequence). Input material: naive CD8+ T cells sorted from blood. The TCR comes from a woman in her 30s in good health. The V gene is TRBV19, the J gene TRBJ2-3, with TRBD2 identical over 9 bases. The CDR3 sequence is CASSIVASEREASTDTQYF. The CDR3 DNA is TGTGCCAGTAGTATAGTAGCTTCCGAGCGGGAGGCTAGCACAGATACGCAGTATTTT.